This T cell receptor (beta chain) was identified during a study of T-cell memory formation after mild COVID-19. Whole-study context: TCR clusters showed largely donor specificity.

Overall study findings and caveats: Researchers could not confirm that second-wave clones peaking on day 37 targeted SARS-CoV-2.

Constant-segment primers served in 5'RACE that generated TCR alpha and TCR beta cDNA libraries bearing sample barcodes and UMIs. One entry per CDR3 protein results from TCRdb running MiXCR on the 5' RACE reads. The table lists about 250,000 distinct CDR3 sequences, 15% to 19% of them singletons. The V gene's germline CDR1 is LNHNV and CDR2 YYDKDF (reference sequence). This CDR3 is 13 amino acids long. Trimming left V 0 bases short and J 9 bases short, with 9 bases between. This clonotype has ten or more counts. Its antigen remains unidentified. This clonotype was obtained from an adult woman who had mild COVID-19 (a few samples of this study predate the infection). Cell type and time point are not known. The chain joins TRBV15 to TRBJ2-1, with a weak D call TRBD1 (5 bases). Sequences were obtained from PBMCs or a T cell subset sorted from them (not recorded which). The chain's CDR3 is CATSRDPRVEQFF. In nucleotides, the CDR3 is TGTGCCACCAGCAGAGATCCCAGGGTTGAGCAGTTCTTC.